This TCR beta chain was retrieved from a study of cytomegalovirus exposure and HLA in healthy donors (dated by TCRdb to 2017 to 2019). Some background on the complete study: According to a later analysis, one platform produced both the 110 or so validation repertoires and the 700 or so repertoires of the first cohort. The study combined high-throughput TCR immunosequencing, statistical association of individual TCRs with disease status, and machine learning to predict cytomegalovirus infection status. Along with the approximately 600-subject first cohort, a separate validation cohort of over a hundred different subjects was used. The study aimed to test whether cataloging public T cell receptors could reveal signatures of past pathogen exposure. Paper-wide results and their limitations: The study listed 150 to 200 TCR beta chains as associated with cytomegalovirus. In vitro tests confirmed that a few of the cytomegalovirus-associated TCR beta chains recognize cytomegalovirus antigens. Most TCR sequences were observed very rarely across donors, whereas some public TCRs were present in many individuals. A later analysis had no HLA typing for the validation cohort, so co-occurrence there was scored across all 110 or so repertoires. The authors suggested that the approach could potentially be extended to other disease states and immunological phenotypes. Subsequent analysis determined that TCRs grouped into clusters in the first cohort also showed a tendency toward co-occurrence across the 120 validation repertoires, and approximately 93% of cluster scores exceeded 0. Cytomegalovirus status was reported to be diagnosed by the classifier with high specificity and sensitivity in both the original and validation cohorts.

Donors formed part of the validation cohort, which comprised 95 to 150 subjects and was distinct from the first cohort of under 850 subjects. Details on this clone: The specificity of this receptor is unknown. Base qualities are not provided; no much larger clone lies one nucleotide away.

Libraries were built with the immunoSEQ multiplex PCR assay. In the source study's methods: A statistical classification framework was built for diagnosing cytomegalovirus status from the catalog of TCR beta chain sequences. Not all clones reach the TCRdb copy of this immuneACCESS table, which keeps in-frame sequences only. Checked studies attribute under half of the gap to unresolved V genes and leave the rest unexplained. V, J and clone size were drawn from that table, and D and trimming were deduced from the DNA. The sample table holds 200,000 to 250,000 clones, of which about 90% were seen once. Around 13% of the sample is taken by the ten largest. The sample consisted of PBMCs. This receptor was taken from a man aged 18 to 29 in good health and CMV-seropositive.

The DNA sequence is TGTGCCAGCAGCTTAGGGGTAGCGGCCCTGGATGAGCAGTTCTTC. It is translated as CASSLGVAALDEQFF. The chain joins TRBV7-3 to TRBJ2-1; the D gene is possibly TRBD2, with 6 bases matching. The germline V gene sets CDR1 to SGHTA and CDR2 to FQGTGA. The CDR3 numbers 15 residues from cysteine through phenylalanine. Just CDR3 DNA is preserved here, 45 bases in frame from base 1. Trimming costs V 2 bases and J 8 bases, and their ends lie 16 bases apart.